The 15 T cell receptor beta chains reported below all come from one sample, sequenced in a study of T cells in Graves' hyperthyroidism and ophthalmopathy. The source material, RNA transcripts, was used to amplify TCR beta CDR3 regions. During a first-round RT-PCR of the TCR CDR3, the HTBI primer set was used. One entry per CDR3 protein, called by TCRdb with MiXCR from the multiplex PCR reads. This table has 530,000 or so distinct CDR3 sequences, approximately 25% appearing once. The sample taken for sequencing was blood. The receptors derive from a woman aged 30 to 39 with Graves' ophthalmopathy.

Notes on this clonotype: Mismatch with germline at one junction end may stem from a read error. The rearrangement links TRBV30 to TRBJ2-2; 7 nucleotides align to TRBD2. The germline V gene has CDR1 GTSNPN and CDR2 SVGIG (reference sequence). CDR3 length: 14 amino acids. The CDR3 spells CAWSPPGGRGSGDF. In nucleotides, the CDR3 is TGTGCCTGGAGTCCCCCCGGGGGTCGTGGGAGCGGGGACTTT.

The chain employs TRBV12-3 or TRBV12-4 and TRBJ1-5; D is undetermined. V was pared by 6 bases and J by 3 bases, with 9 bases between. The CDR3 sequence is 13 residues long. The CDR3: CASRSSNNQPQHF. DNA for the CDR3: TGTGCCAGCAGGTCCAGTAACAATCAGCCCCAGCATTTT.

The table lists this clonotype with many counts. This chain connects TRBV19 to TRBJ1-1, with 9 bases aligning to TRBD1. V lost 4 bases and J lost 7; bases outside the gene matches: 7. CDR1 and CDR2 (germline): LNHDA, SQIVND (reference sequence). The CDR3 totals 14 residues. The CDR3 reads CASSKQGAGVEAFF. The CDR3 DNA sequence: TGTGCCAGTAGTAAACAGGGGGCGGGTGTTGAAGCTTTCTTT.

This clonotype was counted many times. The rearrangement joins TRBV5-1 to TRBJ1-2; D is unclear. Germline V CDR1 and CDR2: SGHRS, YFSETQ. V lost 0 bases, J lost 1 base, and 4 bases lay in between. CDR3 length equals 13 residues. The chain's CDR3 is CASSLEDNYGYTF. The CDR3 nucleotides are TGCGCCAGCAGCTTGGAGGATAACTATGGCTACACCTTC.

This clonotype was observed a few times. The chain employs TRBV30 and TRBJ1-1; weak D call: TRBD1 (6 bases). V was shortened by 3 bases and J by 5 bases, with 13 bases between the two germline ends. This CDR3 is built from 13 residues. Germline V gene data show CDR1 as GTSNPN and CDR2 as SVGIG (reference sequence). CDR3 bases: TGTGCCTGGAGAGGAACAGGGCAAACTGAAGCTTTCTTT. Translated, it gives CAWRGTGQTEAFF.

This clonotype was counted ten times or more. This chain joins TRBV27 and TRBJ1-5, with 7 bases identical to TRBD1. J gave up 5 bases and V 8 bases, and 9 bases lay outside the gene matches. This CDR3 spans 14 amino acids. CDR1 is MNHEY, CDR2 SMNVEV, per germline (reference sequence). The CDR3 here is CASGKQGRDQPQHF. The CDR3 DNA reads TGTGCCAGCGGTAAACAGGGGAGGGATCAGCCCCAGCATTTT.

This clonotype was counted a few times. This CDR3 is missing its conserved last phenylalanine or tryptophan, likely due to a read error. The CDR3 region has the DNA TGCGCCAGCAGCCAGGCCAACCTTTGGGGGGCTAACTATGGCTACACCTCC. It translates to CASSQANLWGANYGYTS. This chain joins TRBV4-1 and TRBJ1-2, with a possible D match to TRBD1 (5 bases). The ends were cut back, 3 bases at V and 0 bases at J, with 17 bases in the middle. CDR1 and CDR2 (germline): MGHRA, YSYEKL. This CDR3 region has 17 residues.

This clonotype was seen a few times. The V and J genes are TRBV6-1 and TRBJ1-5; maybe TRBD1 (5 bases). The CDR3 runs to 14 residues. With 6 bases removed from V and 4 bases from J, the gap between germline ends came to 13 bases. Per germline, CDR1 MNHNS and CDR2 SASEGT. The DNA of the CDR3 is TGTGCCAGCAGCCTGGGACCCCCTAATCAGCCCCAGCATTTT. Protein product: CASSLGPPNQPQHF.

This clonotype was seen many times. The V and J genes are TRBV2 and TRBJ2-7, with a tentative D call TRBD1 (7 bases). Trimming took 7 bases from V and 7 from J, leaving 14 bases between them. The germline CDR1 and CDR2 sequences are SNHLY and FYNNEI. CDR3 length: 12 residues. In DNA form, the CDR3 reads TGTGCCAGCACCGGGGACAGCGGGGAGCAGTACTTC. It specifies CASTGDSGEQYF.

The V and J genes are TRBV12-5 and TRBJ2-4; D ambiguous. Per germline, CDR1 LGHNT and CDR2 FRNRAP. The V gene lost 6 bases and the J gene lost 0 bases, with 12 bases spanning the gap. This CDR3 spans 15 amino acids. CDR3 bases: TGTGCTAGTGGCCCCTCAGGTACAGCCAAAAACATTCAGTACTTC. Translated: CASGPSGTAKNIQYF.

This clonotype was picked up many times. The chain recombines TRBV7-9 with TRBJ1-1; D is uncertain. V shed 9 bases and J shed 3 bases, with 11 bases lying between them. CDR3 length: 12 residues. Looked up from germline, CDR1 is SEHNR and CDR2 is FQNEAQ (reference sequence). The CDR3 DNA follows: TGTGCCAGTGGTTTGGAGTACACTGAAGCTTTCTTT. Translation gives CASGLEYTEAFF.

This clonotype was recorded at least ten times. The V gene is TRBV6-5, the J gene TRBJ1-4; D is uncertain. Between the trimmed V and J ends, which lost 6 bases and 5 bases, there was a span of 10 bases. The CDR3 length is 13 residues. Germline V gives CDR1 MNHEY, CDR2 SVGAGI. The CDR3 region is CASRDSLNEKLFF. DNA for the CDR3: TGTGCCAGCAGGGACTCCCTAAATGAAAAACTGTTTTTT.

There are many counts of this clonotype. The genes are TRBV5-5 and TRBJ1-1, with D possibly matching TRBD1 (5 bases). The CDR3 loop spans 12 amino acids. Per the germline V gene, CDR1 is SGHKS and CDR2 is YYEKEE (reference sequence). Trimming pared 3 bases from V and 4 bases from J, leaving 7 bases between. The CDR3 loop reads CASSSRATEAFF. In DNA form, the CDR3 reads TGTGCCAGCAGCTCCAGGGCCACTGAAGCTTTCTTT.

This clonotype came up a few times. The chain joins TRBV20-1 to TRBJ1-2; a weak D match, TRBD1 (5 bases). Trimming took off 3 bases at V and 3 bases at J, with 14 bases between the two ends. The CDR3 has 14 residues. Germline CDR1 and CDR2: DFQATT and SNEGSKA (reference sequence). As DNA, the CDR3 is TGCAGTGCTAGTGCAACCGGGACCGACTATGGCTACACCTTC. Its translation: CSASATGTDYGYTF.

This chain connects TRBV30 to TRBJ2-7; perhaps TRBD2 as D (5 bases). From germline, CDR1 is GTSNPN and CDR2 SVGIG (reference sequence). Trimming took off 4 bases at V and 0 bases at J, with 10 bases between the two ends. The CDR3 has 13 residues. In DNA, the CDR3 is TGTGCCTGGACGCCGGGAACCTCCTACGAGCAGTACTTC. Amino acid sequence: CAWTPGTSYEQYF.